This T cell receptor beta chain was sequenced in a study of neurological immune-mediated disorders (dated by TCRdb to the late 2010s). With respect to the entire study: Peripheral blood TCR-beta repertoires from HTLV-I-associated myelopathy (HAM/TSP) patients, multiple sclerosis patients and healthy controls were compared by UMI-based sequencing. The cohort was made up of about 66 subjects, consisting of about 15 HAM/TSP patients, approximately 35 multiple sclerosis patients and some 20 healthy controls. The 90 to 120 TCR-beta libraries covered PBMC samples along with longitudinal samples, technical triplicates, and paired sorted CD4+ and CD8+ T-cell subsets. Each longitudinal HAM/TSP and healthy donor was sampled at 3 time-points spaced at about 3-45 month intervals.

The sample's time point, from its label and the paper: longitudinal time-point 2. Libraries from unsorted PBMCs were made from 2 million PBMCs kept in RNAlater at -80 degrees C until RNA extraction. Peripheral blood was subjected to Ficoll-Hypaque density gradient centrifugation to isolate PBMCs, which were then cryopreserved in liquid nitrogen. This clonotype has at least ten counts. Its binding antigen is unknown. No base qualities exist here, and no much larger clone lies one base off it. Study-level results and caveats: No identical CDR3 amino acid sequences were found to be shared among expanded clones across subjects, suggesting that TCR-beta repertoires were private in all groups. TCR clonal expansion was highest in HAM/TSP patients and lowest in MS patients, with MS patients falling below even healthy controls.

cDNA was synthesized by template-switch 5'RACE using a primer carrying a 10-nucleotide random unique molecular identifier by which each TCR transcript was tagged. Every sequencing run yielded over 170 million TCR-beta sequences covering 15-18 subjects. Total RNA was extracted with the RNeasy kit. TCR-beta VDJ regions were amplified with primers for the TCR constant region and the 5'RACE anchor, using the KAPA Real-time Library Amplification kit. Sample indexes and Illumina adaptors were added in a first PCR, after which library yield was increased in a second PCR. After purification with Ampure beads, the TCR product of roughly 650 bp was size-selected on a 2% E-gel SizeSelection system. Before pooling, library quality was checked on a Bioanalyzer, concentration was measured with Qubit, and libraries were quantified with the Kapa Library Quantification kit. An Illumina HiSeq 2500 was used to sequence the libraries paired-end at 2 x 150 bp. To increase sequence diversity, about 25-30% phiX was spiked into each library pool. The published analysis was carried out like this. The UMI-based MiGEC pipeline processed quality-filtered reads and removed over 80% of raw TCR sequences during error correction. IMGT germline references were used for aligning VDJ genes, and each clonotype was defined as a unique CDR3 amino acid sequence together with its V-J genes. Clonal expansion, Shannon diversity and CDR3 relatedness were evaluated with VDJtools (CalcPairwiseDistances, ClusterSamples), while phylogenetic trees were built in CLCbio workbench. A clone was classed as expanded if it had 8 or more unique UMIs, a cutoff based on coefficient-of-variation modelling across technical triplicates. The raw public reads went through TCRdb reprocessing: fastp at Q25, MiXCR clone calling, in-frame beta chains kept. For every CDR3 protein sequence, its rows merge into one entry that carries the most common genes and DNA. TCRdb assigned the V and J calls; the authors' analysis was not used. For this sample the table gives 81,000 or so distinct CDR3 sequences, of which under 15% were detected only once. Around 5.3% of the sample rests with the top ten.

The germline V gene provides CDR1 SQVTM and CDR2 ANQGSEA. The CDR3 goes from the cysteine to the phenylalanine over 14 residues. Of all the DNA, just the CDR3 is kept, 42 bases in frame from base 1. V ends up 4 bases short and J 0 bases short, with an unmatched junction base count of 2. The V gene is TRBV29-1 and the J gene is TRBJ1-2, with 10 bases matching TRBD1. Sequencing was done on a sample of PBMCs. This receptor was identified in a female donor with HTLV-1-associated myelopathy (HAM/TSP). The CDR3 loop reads CSVGDRGTNYGYTF. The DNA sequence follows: TGCAGCGTTGGGGACAGGGGAACTAACTATGGCTACACCTTC.